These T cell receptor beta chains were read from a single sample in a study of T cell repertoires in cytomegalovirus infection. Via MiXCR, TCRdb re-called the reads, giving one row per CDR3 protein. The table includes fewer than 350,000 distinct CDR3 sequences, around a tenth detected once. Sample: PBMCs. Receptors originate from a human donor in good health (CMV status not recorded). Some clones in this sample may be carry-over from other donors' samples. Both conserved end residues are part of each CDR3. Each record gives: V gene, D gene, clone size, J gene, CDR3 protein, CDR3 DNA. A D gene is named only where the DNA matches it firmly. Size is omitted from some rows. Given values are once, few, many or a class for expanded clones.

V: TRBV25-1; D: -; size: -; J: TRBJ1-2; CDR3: CASSSPGTANYGYTF; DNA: TGTGCCAGCAGTTCCCCCGGGACCGCTAACTATGGCTACACCTTC
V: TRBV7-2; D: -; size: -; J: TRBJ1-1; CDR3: CASSPVPVTYTEAFF; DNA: TGTGCCAGCAGCCCCGTCCCAGTAACCTACACTGAAGCTTTCTTT
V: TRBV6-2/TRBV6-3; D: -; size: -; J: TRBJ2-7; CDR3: CASIQGLPPYEQYF; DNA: TGTGCCAGCATCCAGGGACTCCCTCCCTACGAGCAGTACTTC
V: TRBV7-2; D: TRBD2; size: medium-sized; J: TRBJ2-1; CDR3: CASSTTSGGSREQFF; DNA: TGTGCCAGCAGCACGACTAGCGGGGGATCTCGGGAGCAGTTCTTC
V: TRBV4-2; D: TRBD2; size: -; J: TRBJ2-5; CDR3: CASSQDLAGSLGTQYF; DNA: TGTGCCAGCAGCCAAGATCTAGCGGGGAGCCTAGGGACCCAGTACTTC
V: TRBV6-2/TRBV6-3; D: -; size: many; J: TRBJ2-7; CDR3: CASSSPRGSASYEQYF; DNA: TGTGCCAGCAGTTCACCTAGGGGGTCAGCCTCCTACGAGCAGTACTTC
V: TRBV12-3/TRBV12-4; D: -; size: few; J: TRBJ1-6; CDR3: CASSGTFLRNSPLHF; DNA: TGTGCCAGCAGTGGGACCTTTCTACGAAATTCACCCCTCCACTTT
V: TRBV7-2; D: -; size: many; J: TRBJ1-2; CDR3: CASTLQGSGNYGYTF; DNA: TGTGCCAGCACGTTACAGGGCTCCGGAAACTATGGCTACACCTTC
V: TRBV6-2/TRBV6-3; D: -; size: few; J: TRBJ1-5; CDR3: CASSYPQGSQPQHF; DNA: TGTGCCAGCAGTTATCCGCAGGGCAGTCAGCCCCAGCATTTT
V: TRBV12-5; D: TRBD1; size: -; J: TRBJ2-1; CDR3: CASGPGQGAYNEQFF; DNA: TGTGCTAGTGGCCCGGGACAGGGGGCCTACAATGAGCAGTTCTTC
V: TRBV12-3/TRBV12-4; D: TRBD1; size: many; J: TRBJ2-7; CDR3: CASSPRQGPYEQYF; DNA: TGTGCCAGCAGTCCTAGACAGGGCCCCTACGAGCAGTACTTC
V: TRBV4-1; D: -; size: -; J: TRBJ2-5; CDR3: CASSPRGAAGSKTQYF; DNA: TGCGCCAGCAGCCCCCGAGGGGCCGCAGGTTCGAAGACCCAGTACTTC
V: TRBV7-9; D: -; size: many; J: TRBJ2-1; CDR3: CASSPSDLGDSYNEQFF; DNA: TGTGCCAGCAGCCCTAGCGACTTGGGGGACTCCTACAATGAGCAGTTCTTC
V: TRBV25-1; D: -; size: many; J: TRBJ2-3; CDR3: CASSDLKVLSTDTQYF; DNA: TGTGCCAGCAGTGACCTCAAAGTTCTTAGCACAGATACGCAGTATTTT
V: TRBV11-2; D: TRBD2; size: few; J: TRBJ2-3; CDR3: CASSTRPAGATDTQYF; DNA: TGTGCCAGCAGCACCCGACCAGCGGGGGCCACAGATACGCAGTATTTT
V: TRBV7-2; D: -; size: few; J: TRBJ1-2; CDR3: CASSLGAGGKTF; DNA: TGTGCCAGCAGCTTAGGGGCTGGGGGAAAGACCTTC
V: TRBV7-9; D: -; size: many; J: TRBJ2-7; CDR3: CASSLAVTTLFSYEQYF; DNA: TGTGCCAGCAGCTTAGCAGTGACAACCCTTTTCTCCTACGAGCAGTACTTC
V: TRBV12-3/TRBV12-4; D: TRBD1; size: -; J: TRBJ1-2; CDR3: CASSFRGAYGYTF; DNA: TGTGCCAGCAGTTTCAGGGGGGCTTATGGCTACACCTTC
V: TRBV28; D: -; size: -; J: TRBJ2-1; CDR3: CASSPVRGTIGPYNEQFF; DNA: TGTGCCAGCAGTCCGGTTCGGGGGACCATAGGACCCTACAATGAGCAGTTCTTC
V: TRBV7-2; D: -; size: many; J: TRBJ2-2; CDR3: CASSYRRGGTGELFF; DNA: TGTGCCAGCAGCTACCGACGGGGCGGCACCGGGGAGCTGTTTTTT
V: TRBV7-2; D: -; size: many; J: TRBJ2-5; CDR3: CASGAQLETQYF; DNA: TGTGCCAGCGGGGCCCAGTTAGAGACCCAGTACTTC
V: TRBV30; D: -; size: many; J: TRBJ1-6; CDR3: CACGPRASPLHF; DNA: TGTGCCTGTGGACCTCGGGCTTCACCCCTCCACTTT
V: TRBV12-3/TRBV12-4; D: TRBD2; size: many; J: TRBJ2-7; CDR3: CASSWREGRYEQYF; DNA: TGTGCCAGCAGTTGGCGGGAGGGACGATACGAGCAGTACTTC
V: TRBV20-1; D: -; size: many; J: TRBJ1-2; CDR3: CSASEAPGNYGYTF; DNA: TGCAGTGCTAGTGAAGCCCCCGGTAACTATGGCTACACCTTC
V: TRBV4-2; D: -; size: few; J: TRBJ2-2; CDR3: CASSQDKWDSTGELFF; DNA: TGTGCCAGCAGCCAAGATAAGTGGGATAGCACCGGGGAGCTGTTTTTT
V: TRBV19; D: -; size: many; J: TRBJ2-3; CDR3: CASSISAQSSTDTQYF; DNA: TGTGCCAGTAGTATCTCAGCCCAGTCATCCACAGATACGCAGTATTTT
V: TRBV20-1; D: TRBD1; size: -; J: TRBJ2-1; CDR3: CSAPKPGQINNEQFF; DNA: TGCAGTGCACCTAAACCGGGACAGATAAACAATGAGCAGTTCTTC
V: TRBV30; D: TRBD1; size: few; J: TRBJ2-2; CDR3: CAWRYRDRDTGELFF; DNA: TGTGCCTGGAGATACCGGGACAGGGACACCGGGGAGCTGTTTTTT
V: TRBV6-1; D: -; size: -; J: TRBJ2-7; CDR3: CASNLDSSSYEQYF; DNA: TGTGCCAGCAACTTAGACAGCAGCTCCTACGAGCAGTACTTC
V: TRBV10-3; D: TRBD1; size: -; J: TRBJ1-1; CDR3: CATTDRANTEAFF; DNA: TGTGCCACGACAGACAGGGCGAACACTGAAGCTTTCTTT
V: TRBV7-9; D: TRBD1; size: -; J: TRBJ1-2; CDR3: CASLGTGRGGYTF; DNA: TGTGCCAGCCTAGGGACAGGGCGGGGCGGCTACACCTTC
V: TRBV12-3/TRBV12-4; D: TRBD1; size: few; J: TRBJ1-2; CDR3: CASSSPRGQVYGYTF; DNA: TGTGCCAGCAGCTCTCCCCGGGGACAGGTTTATGGCTACACCTTC
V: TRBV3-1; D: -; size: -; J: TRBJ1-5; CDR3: CASSRSKDSRLSNQPQHF; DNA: TGTGCCAGCAGCCGGAGCAAGGACAGCCGTCTTAGCAATCAGCCCCAGCATTTT
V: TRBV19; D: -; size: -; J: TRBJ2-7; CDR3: CASSMVGLYEQYF; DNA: TGTGCCAGTAGTATGGTGGGACTCTACGAGCAGTACTTC
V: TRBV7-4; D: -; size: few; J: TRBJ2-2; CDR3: CASVLGQRTGELFF; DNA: TGTGCCAGCGTCTTGGGGCAAAGAACCGGGGAGCTGTTTTTT
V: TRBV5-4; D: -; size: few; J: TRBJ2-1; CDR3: CASSLLVGTKTNEQFF; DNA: TGTGCCAGCAGCTTGTTAGTGGGCACGAAAACCAATGAGCAGTTCTTC
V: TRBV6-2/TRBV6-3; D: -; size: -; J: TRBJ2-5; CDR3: CASTPVGRPQETQYF; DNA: TGTGCCAGCACCCCGGTTGGCCGGCCCCAAGAGACCCAGTACTTC
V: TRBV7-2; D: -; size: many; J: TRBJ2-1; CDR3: CASRRTLDEQFF; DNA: TGTGCCAGCAGACGCACCCTGGACGAGCAGTTCTTC
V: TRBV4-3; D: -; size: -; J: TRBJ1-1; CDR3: CASSQGRDGEAFF; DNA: TGCGCCAGCAGCCAAGGGAGGGACGGAGAAGCTTTCTTT
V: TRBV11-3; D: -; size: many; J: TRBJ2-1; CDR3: CASSLEWDANHNEQFF; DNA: TGTGCCAGCAGCTTAGAGTGGGACGCGAACCACAATGAGCAGTTCTTC
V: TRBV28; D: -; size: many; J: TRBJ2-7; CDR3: CASSLWGNEQYF; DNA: TGTGCCAGCAGTTTATGGGGAAACGAGCAGTACTTC
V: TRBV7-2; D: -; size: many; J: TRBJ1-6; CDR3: CASSLVTESPLHF; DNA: TGTGCCAGCAGCTTAGTTACAGAGTCACCCCTCCACTTT
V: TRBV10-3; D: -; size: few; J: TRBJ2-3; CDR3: CAISEESGSSTDTQYF; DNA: TGTGCCATCAGTGAAGAGTCCGGGTCTAGCACAGATACGCAGTATTTT